This T cell receptor (beta chain) is from a study of CD8+ T cells in alopecia areata. In the study overall: Severity was scored as percentage of affected scalp area in treated patients. Whole-study findings and limits: While patients received tofacitinib, many expanded lesional clones remained present in scalp and blood. Normal skin's resident alphabeta T cells are sequenced alongside lesional scalp T cells.

In regard to this clone: Its target is not known.

TCR sequencing used cDNA made by reverse transcription of extracted RNA. This table comes from immunoSEQ multiplex PCR, and its TCRdb copy is limited to in-frame clones, with some not included. The sample holds some 120,000 clones, over 60% seen once. The V gene's germline CDR1 is MGHRA and CDR2 YSYEKL. The CDR3 totals 14 residues. Trimming left V 1 base short and J 14 bases short, with 19 bases between. This sample's treatment: oral pan-JAK inhibitor, 5-10 mg twice daily. Peripheral blood samples and lesional scalp punch biopsies were obtained from alopecia areata patients. The V call is TRBV4-1, the J call TRBJ2-3; D possibly corresponds to TRBD2 (5 bases). The TCR sequence derives from a human donor with alopecia areata. The material sequenced was CD4+ T cells sorted from blood, taken at week 4, from a patient treated with tofacitinib. CDR3 DNA: TGCGCCAGCAGCCAAGCCCACGGGCGGGCCCAAGCGTATTTT. It codes for CASSQAHGRAQAYF.